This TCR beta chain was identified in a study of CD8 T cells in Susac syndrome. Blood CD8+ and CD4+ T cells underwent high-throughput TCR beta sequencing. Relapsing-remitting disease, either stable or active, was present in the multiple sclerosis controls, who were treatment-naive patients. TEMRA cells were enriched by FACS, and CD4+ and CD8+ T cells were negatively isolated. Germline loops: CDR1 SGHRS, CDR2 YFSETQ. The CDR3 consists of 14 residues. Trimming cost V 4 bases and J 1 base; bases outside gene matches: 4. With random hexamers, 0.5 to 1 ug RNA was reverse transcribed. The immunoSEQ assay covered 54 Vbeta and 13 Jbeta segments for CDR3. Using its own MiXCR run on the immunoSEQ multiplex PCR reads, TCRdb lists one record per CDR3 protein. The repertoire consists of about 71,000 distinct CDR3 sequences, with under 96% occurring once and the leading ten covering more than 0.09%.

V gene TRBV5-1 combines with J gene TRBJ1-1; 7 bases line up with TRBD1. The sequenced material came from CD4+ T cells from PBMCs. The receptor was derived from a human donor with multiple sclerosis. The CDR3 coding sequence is TGCGCCAGCAGCAGAAGGACAGGGAACACTGAAGCTTTCTTT. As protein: CASSRRTGNTEAFF.